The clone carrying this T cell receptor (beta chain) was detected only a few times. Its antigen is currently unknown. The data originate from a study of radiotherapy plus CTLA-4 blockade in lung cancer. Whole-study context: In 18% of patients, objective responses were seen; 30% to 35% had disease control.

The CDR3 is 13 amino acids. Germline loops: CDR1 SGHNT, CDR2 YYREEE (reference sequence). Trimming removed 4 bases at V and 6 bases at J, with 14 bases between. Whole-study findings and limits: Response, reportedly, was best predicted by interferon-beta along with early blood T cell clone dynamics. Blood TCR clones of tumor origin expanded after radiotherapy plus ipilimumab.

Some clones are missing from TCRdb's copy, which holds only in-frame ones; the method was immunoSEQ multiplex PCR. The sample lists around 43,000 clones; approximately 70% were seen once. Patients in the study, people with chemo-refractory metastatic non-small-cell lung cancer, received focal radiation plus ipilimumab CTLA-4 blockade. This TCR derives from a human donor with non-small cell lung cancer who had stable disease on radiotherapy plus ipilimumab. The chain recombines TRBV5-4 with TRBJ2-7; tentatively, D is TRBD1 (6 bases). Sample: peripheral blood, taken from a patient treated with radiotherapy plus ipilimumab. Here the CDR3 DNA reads TGTGCCAGCAGCGCGGCTGGGGGCTCCGAGCAGTACTTC. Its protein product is CASSAAGGSEQYF.